One sample yielded the 30 T cell receptor beta chains listed below, sequenced in a study of OX40 agonist ivuxolimab in advanced cancers. Libraries were prepared by immunoSEQ multiplex PCR; TCRdb keeps only in-frame clonotypes and omits some of them. The table includes approximately 52,000 clones, 70% to 90% detected once. This sample comprised CD4+ or CD8+ T cells sorted from blood, obtained in a trial of the OX40 agonist ivuxolimab. The source of these receptors is an adult with an advanced solid tumor such as melanoma, head and neck, liver or kidney cancer.

This clone came up a few times. The J gene is TRBJ2-1, the V gene TRBV9, with 7 nucleotides matching TRBD2. The J segment lost 8 bases and the V segment lost 0 bases, leaving 8 bases of the junction unmatched. The germline gives CDR1 SGDLS, CDR2 YYNGEE. The CDR3 runs 15 residues. CDR3 sequence (DNA): TGTGCCAGCAGCGTAGGAGGGAGGGCGGGGTATGAGCAGTTCTTC. As protein: CASSVGGRAGYEQFF.

The chain has TRBV5-1 and TRBJ1-2; no clear D. V was clipped by 4 bases and J by 7 bases, with 17 bases between them. The CDR3 runs to 14 residues. Germline values: CDR1 SGHRS, CDR2 YFSETQ. CDR3 amino acids: CASSVDGIPRGYTF. The DNA of the CDR3 is TGCGCCAGCAGCGTCGACGGGATCCCTCGTGGCTACACCTTC.

The rearrangement uses TRBV29-1 and TRBJ2-3; tentative D call: TRBD1 (6 bases). CDR3 size: 15 residues. Trimming pared 6 bases from V and 1 base from J, leaving 17 bases between. CDR1 and CDR2 from the germline V gene are SQVTM and ANQGSEA. CDR3 nucleotides: TGCAGCGTGGACACCCAAGGGGGAGGCACAGATACGCAGTATTTT. It translates to CSVDTQGGGTDTQYF.

The genes are TRBV5-5 and TRBJ2-1; possible D gene TRBD1, 5 bases. The V and J ends lost 4 bases and 0 bases respectively, with 14 bases between them. The CDR3 is 16 amino acids. CDR1 and CDR2 from the germline V gene are SGHKS and YYEKEE (reference sequence). The CDR3 here is CASSTKRGSSYNEQFF. CDR3 DNA sequence: TGTGCCAGCAGCACCAAAAGGGGCTCCTCCTACAATGAGCAGTTCTTC.

V is TRBV6-4 and J is TRBJ2-6; the D is unclear. V was cut by 5 bases and J by 0 bases, with 11 bases left in between. CDR3 length: 16 amino acids. CDR1 and CDR2 from the germline V gene are MRHNA and SNTAGT. The CDR3 nucleotides read TGTGCCAGCAGTCCCCAGGCGCTCTCTGGGGCCAACGTCCTGACTTTC. Protein sequence: CASSPQALSGANVLTF.

In this sample, this clone turned up once. The genes are TRBV29-1 and TRBJ2-5, with 7 positions matching TRBD1. Losses at the gene ends were 6 bases for V and 2 bases for J; bases not matched to a gene: 9. The length of the CDR3 is 14 residues. From germline, CDR1 is SQVTM and CDR2 ANQGSEA. The CDR3 spells CSVAHRGLQETQYF. CDR3 in DNA: TGCAGCGTCGCCCACAGGGGTCTTCAAGAGACCCAGTACTTC. Based on the CDR3 plus reference TRBV29-1 and TRBJ2-5, the full variable domain is SAVISQKPSRDICQRGTSLTIQCQVDSQVTMMFWYRQQPGQSLTLIATANQGSEATYESGFVIDKFPISRPNLTFSTLTVSNMSPEDSSIYLCSVAHRGLQETQYFGPGTRLLVL.

There are a few counts of this clone. CDR3 in amino acids: CASSASIGAGGYTF. DNA of the CDR3: TGTGCCAGCAGCGCTAGTATTGGAGCGGGCGGCTACACCTTC. This rearrangement joins TRBV7-9 to TRBJ1-2, with unresolved D. Germline-derived CDR1 and CDR2 are SEHNR and FQNEAQ (reference sequence). V lost 5 bases to trimming and J lost 8 bases, with 18 bases between them. This CDR3 contains 14 residues.

The CDR3 region has the DNA TGTGCCAGCAGCTTGGTGGGGTCCCACTATGGCTACACCTTC. Encoded protein: CASSLVGSHYGYTF. The chain combines TRBV5-4 with TRBJ1-2; D gene uncertain. CDR1 and CDR2 from the germline V gene are SGHNT and YYREEE (reference sequence). V lost 0 bases, J lost 3 bases, and 9 bases lay in between. The CDR3 spans 14 residues.

The chain employs TRBV19 and TRBJ1-2; D may be TRBD1 (5 bases). Trimming removed 6 bases from V and 4 bases from J, with 12 bases in between. This CDR3 contains 13 residues. CDR1 LNHDA and CDR2 SQIVND come from the germline V gene (reference sequence). The DNA of the CDR3 is TGTGCCAGTAGCCCGGGACGGCCCTATGGCTACACCTTC. It is translated as CASSPGRPYGYTF.

The chain joins TRBV11-2 to TRBJ2-7, with 7 bases aligning to TRBD2. J lost 0 bases, V lost 5 bases, and 7 bases had no gene match. Germline values: CDR1 SGHAT, CDR2 FQNNGV. The length of the CDR3 is 15 residues. In DNA, the CDR3 is TGTGCCAGCAGCCTTGCGCGGGAGTTCTCCTACGAGCAGTACTTC. Amino acid sequence: CASSLAREFSYEQYF.

The rearrangement links TRBV5-1 to TRBJ2-5; 10 bases agree with TRBD2. The V and J ends lost 0 bases and 1 base, in that order; junction bases with no gene match: 6. The CDR3 is made up of 17 amino acids. Germline CDR1 reads SGHRS; CDR2 reads YFSETQ. CDR3 region: CASSLEAGGPSQETQYF. The CDR3 DNA sequence: TGCGCCAGCAGCTTGGAAGCGGGAGGGCCTTCCCAAGAGACCCAGTACTTC.

This clone came up once. V gene TRBV2 combines with J gene TRBJ1-4; perhaps TRBD1 as D (6 bases). The germline V and J ends were trimmed by 8 bases and 8 bases, with 18 bases remaining between them. Germline assignment: CDR1 SNHLY and CDR2 FYNNEI. The CDR3 has 14 amino acids. CDR3: CASRRGGAREKLFF. The CDR3, as DNA: TGTGCCAGCCGGCGTGGGGGGGCAAGGGAAAAACTGTTTTTT.

V and J are TRBV23-1 and TRBJ2-3; maybe TRBD2 (6 bases). TRBV23-1 is sorted into the ORF group, with uncertain function. The CDR3 spans 19 residues. Trimming took off 3 bases at V and 4 bases at J, with 26 bases between the two ends. CDR3 protein: CASSHPREARGRWADTQYF. CDR3 sequence (DNA): TGCGCCAGCAGTCATCCCAGGGAGGCGCGGGGACGGTGGGCAGATACGCAGTATTTT.

The V call is TRBV9, the J call TRBJ1-3; 7 bases fit TRBD1. The trim removed 0 bases at V and 10 bases at J, leaving 10 bases unmatched. The CDR3 length is 15 residues. Germline CDR1 SGDLS, CDR2 YYNGEE. The CDR3 is CASSVDPTGLGTIYF. The DNA of the CDR3 is TGTGCCAGCAGCGTAGATCCGACAGGGCTTGGGACCATATATTTT.

The chain carries TRBV9 and TRBJ2-5; 7 nucleotides align to TRBD2. The last part of the DNA fits TRBJ2-7 better; the J call may be wrong. The CDR3 contains 15 residues. Per germline, CDR1 SGDLS and CDR2 YYNGEE. The CDR3 protein is CASSASASGTYEQYF. Here the CDR3 DNA reads TGTGCCAGCAGTGCTTCGGCTAGCGGAACCTACGAGCAGTACTTC.

V and J are TRBV30 and TRBJ2-3, with 8 bases that match TRBD2. V was clipped by 3 bases and J by 1 base; unmatched bases: 3. This CDR3 spans 14 amino acids. Germline-derived CDR1 and CDR2 are GTSNPN and SVGIG (reference sequence). DNA of the CDR3: TGTGCCTGGAGCAGGACTAGCCGCACAGATACGCAGTATTTT. Its translation is CAWSRTSRTDTQYF. Full variable domain (outside the CDR3, taken from reference TRBV30 and TRBJ2-3): SQTIHQWPATLVQPVGSPLSLECTVEGTSNPNLYWYRQAAGRGLQLLFYSVGIGQISSEVPQNLSASRPQDRQFILSSKKLLLSDSGFYLCAWSRTSRTDTQYFGPGTRLTVL.

The rearrangement joins TRBV18 to TRBJ2-1, with 10 bases lining up with TRBD2. Unmatched junction bases numbered 4, after V lost 3 bases and J lost 5 bases. The CDR3 extends over 15 amino acids. The V gene's germline CDR1 is KGHSH and CDR2 LQKENI. The CDR3 protein is CASSPGLAGDNEQFF. CDR3 nucleotides: TGTGCCAGCTCACCGGGGCTAGCGGGAGACAATGAGCAGTTCTTC.

The V and J genes are TRBV5-4 and TRBJ1-1; possible D gene TRBD1, 5 bases. The ends were cut back, 3 bases at V and 6 bases at J, with 21 bases in the middle. The CDR3 spans 16 residues. In germline, CDR1 is SGHNT, CDR2 YYREEE (reference sequence). The CDR3 bases are TGTGCCAGCAGCTCCACACTTCAGGGAGGGTCCGCTGAAGCTTTCTTT. It yields the protein CASSSTLQGGSAEAFF.

The gene calls are TRBV14 and TRBJ2-5, with a possible D match to TRBD2 (6 bases). The germline V gene encodes CDR1 SGHDN and CDR2 FVKESK. CDR3 length equals 13 residues. The V and J ends lost 8 bases and 5 bases respectively, with 15 bases between them. The CDR3 DNA sequence: TGTGCCAGCCAACCGGGAGCCGGGGAGACCCAGTACTTC. Protein: CASQPGAGETQYF.

The CDR3 protein is CASTKLGTAPQETQYF. The CDR3 region has the DNA TGTGCCAGCACCAAGTTAGGGACTGCGCCTCAAGAGACCCAGTACTTC. The rearrangement links TRBV11-2 to TRBJ2-5; the D gene is possibly TRBD2 (6 bases). Germline values: CDR1 SGHAT, CDR2 FQNNGV. V lost 7 bases, J lost 2 bases, and 20 bases lay in between. CDR3 length: 16 residues.

The V gene is TRBV11-2, the J gene TRBJ1-1; D perhaps matches TRBD1 (5 bases). The CDR3 spans 13 residues. Trimming removed 4 bases from V and 11 bases from J, with 17 bases in between. The germline V gene has CDR1 SGHAT and CDR2 FQNNGV. CDR3 DNA sequence: TGTGCCAGCAGCTCCCACGGGGCCGCGGTGGCTTTCTTT. This codes for CASSSHGAAVAFF.

V and J are TRBV11-2 and TRBJ1-6; 8 bases align to TRBD1. Germline-derived CDR1 and CDR2 are SGHAT and FQNNGV. V dropped 4 bases and J dropped 6; count of bases not matched to a gene: 5. There are 15 residues in the CDR3. The CDR3 sequence: CASSSQTGANSPLHF. In nucleotides, the CDR3 is TGTGCCAGCAGCTCCCAGACAGGGGCTAATTCACCCCTCCACTTT.

V is TRBV9 and J is TRBJ1-2; D unclear. Trimming cost V 0 bases and J 4 bases, with 10 bases left between them. The germline CDR1 and CDR2 sequences are SGDLS and YYNGEE. The CDR3 has 14 amino acids. The CDR3 spells CASSVGVTFYGYTF. In nucleotides, the CDR3 is TGTGCCAGCAGCGTAGGGGTCACCTTCTATGGCTACACCTTC. Using reference TRBV9 and TRBJ1-2 for the parts outside the CDR3, the full variable domain is DSGVTQTPKHLITATGQRVTLRCSPRSGDLSVYWYQQSLDQGLQFLIQYYNGEERAKGNILERFSAQQFPDLHSELNLSSLELGDSALYFCASSVGVTFYGYTFGSGTRLTVV.

The table lists this clone with a few counts. This chain links TRBV7-8 with TRBJ2-4; D is unclear. This CDR3 is 13 amino acids long. V lost 8 bases and J lost 6, with 14 bases in between. Germline V gives CDR1 SGHVS, CDR2 FQNEAQ. CDR3 region: CASRPGWGNIQYF. The CDR3 DNA reads TGTGCCAGCCGACCGGGCTGGGGAAACATTCAGTACTTC.

The genes are TRBV25-1 and TRBJ2-2; D may be TRBD1 (5 bases). CDR1 and CDR2 from the germline V gene are MGHDK and SYGVNS. The CDR3 is 15 residues long. The ends were cut back, 5 bases at V and 8 bases at J, with 18 bases in the middle. The CDR3 is CASSRGGASSGELFF. CDR3 nucleotides: TGTGCCAGCAGTCGAGGTGGGGCTTCTTCTGGGGAGCTGTTTTTT.

This chain connects TRBV5-8 to TRBJ2-5; possible D gene TRBD1, 6 bases. The germline V and J ends were trimmed by 2 bases and 3 bases, with 20 bases remaining between them. The CDR3 runs 17 residues. Germline CDR1 is SGHTS and CDR2 is YDEGEE. The CDR3 DNA reads as TGTGCCAGCAGCTTTCAGGGGCCTCGCCATTTTGAAGAGACCCAGTACTTC. As protein: CASSFQGPRHFEETQYF. Combining the CDR3 with reference TRBV5-8 and TRBJ2-5 gives the whole variable domain EAGVTQSPTHLIKTRGQQATLRCSPISGHTSVYWYQQALGLGLQFLLWYDEGEERNRGNFPPRFSGRQFPNYSSELNVNALELEDSALYLCASSFQGPRHFEETQYFGPGTRLLVL.

Here the CDR3 DNA reads TGTGCCAGCAGCGCCCAATCTGGGGCCAACGTCCTGACTTTC. Translating gives CASSAQSGANVLTF. V usage is TRBV9 and J usage is TRBJ2-6; no clear D. Germline lookup yields CDR1 SGDLS and CDR2 YYNGEE. The CDR3 is 14 residues long. The germline V and J ends were trimmed by 3 bases and 1 base, with 5 bases remaining between them.

The DNA of the CDR3 is TGTGCCAGCAGTTTAGCAGGGGGCAAGCGGAATGAGCAGTTCTTC. Protein product: CASSLAGGKRNEQFF. The chain joins TRBV27 to TRBJ2-1, with 8 bases matching TRBD1. Germline CDR1 reads MNHEY; CDR2 reads SMNVEV (reference sequence). This CDR3 comprises 15 residues. V shed 2 bases and J 7 bases; nucleotides not matched to a gene: 7.

The chain links TRBV28 to TRBJ2-5; unclear D gene. The CDR3 sequence is 11 residues long. Germline values: CDR1 MDHEN, CDR2 SYDVKM. Trimming took 7 bases from V and 5 from J, leaving 8 bases between them. CDR3 DNA sequence: TGTGCCAGCACCGGTGGGGAGACCCAGTACTTC. Translating it yields CASTGGETQYF.

This chain uses TRBV7-8 with TRBJ2-5; no reliable D call. The ends were cut back, 7 bases at V and 2 bases at J, with 2 bases in the middle. The CDR3 has 10 amino acids. Germline V gives CDR1 SGHVS, CDR2 FQNEAQ. DNA of the CDR3: TGTGCCAGCAAACAAGAGACCCAGTACTTC. Amino acid sequence: CASKQETQYF.